What follows are 7 T cell receptor beta chains derived from one specimen sequenced in a study of cytomegalovirus exposure and HLA in healthy donors. The PCR had 60 Vbeta and 13 Jbeta primers. Sequencing was performed with immunoSEQ multiplex PCR; in TCRdb, only in-frame clones are kept and a portion is missing. Here the sample spans approximately 170,000 clones, just under 75% being singletons. What was sequenced was PBMCs. Receptors were obtained from a young woman in good health and CMV-seropositive.

V and J are TRBV5-6 and TRBJ2-7; possibly TRBD2 for D (5 bases). The ends were cut back, 2 bases at V and 4 bases at J, with 13 bases in the middle. The CDR3 spans 14 residues. Germline V gives CDR1 SGHDT, CDR2 YYEEEE. The CDR3 reads CASSFGRLAYEQYF. CDR3 DNA sequence: TGTGCCAGCAGCTTCGGTCGTCTAGCATACGAGCAGTACTTC.

The chain recombines TRBV12-2 with TRBJ2-7; the tabulated D call, TRBD2, remains unverified against the DNA. TRBV12-2 is a pseudogene segment. The CDR3 sequence is 14 residues long. The CDR3 loop is CASRPSGPTYEQYF. In DNA, the CDR3 is TGTGCAAGTCGCCCCAGCGGGCCTACCTACGAGCAGTACTTC.

V usage is TRBV18 and J usage is TRBJ2-3; the D is unclear. The ends were cut back, 5 bases at V and 3 bases at J, with 18 bases in the middle. This CDR3 is 16 amino acids long. Germline loops: CDR1 KGHSH, CDR2 LQKENI. CDR3 coding DNA: TGTGCCAGCTCAACCATCAGTTTGGAGTTGACAGATACGCAGTATTTT. This encodes CASSTISLELTDTQYF.

This chain uses TRBV6-1 with TRBJ2-1; possible D gene TRBD2, 6 bases. Germline CDR1 and CDR2: MNHNS and SASEGT. This CDR3 spans 14 amino acids. Trimming cost V 6 bases and J 7 bases, with 16 bases left between them. The CDR3 nucleotides read TGTGCCAGCAGAATTAAAGGACGGGAGAATGAGCAGTTCTTC. It yields the protein CASRIKGRENEQFF.

This clone was seen a few times. This chain connects TRBV19 to TRBJ2-1; 9 bases map to TRBD1. Looked up from germline, CDR1 is LNHDA and CDR2 is SQIVND (reference sequence). V dropped 5 bases and J dropped 6; count of bases not matched to a gene: 14. The CDR3 is made up of 17 amino acids. The DNA for the CDR3 is TGTGCCAGTAGTCCCGGGACAGGGAGGATCGGGGGCAATGAGCAGTTCTTC. Protein product: CASSPGTGRIGGNEQFF. The whole variable domain, filled in from reference TRBV19 and TRBJ2-1, reads DGGITQSPKYLFRKEGQNVTLSCEQNLNHDAMYWYRQDPGQGLRLIYYSQIVNDFQKGDIAEGYSVSREKKESFPLTVTSAQKNPTAFYLCASSPGTGRIGGNEQFFGPGTRLTVL.

The chain recombines TRBV19 with TRBJ2-2, with 7 bases fitting TRBD1. The CDR3 covers 16 residues. Germline lookup yields CDR1 LNHDA and CDR2 SQIVND (reference sequence). The J segment lost 3 bases and the V segment lost 11 bases, leaving 15 bases of the junction unmatched. CDR3 residues: CACSITGEWDTGELFF. In DNA, the CDR3 is TGTGCCTGCAGTATCACAGGGGAATGGGACACCGGGGAGCTGTTTTTT.

CDR3 bases: TGCGCCAGCAGCCAAGAGGGGGGAAGCTATGGCTACACCTTC. It yields the protein CASSQEGGSYGYTF. V gene TRBV4-1 combines with J gene TRBJ1-2, with TRBD1 as a possible D gene (5 bases). The CDR3 runs 14 residues. The V end lost 0 bases, the J end lost 4 bases, and 9 bases lay between the germline ends. CDR1 and CDR2 (germline): MGHRA, YSYEKL.